This TCR beta chain was documented in a study of blood T cell repertoires in COVID-19. Turning to the study itself: Donors in the United States, Italy and Spain gave samples during acute or convalescent COVID-19. T cells, B-cell-depleted T cells, or PBMCs provided the cDNA or gDNA that served as material.

Clones were read by immunoSEQ multiplex PCR, and TCRdb kept only the in-frame ones, dropping some. The sample includes a few hundred thousand clones, about nine tenths seen only once; the top ten take around 13%. Germline V gene data show CDR1 as MNHEY and CDR2 as SMNVEV (reference sequence). The CDR3 length is 14 residues. V dropped 6 bases and J dropped 7 bases, with 19 bases sitting between them. The sequence derives from a woman between 45 and 60 years old with COVID-19, enrolled during active disease. Source material: peripheral blood. The chain links TRBV27 to TRBJ2-7; D is perhaps TRBD2 (6 bases). The CDR3 here is CASRKGLPLSEQYF. For the CDR3, the DNA is TGTGCCAGCAGGAAGGGACTCCCTTTGAGTGAGCAGTACTTC.